The rows below give T cell receptor beta chains drawn from one sample of a study of OX40 agonist ivuxolimab in advanced cancers. TCRdb's table, derived via immunoSEQ multiplex PCR, lists solely in-frame clones and lacks some. The data show 10,000 or so clones, around 72% seen once. This specimen was CD4+ or CD8+ T cells sorted from blood, taken in a trial of the OX40 agonist ivuxolimab. The source is an adult with an advanced solid tumor such as melanoma, head and neck, liver or kidney cancer. CDR3s include the opening cysteine and the closing phenylalanine or tryptophan. The D gene is left open where the match is weak. Where a row states a size, it is once, few, many or the class of an expanded clone; other rows omit it.

v_call	j_call	d_call	cdr3_length	clone_size	cdr3_aa	cdr3_nt
TRBV6-4	TRBJ2-6	.	15	.	CASSDSHSGANVLTF	TGTGCCAGCAGTGACTCACACTCTGGGGCCAACGTCCTGACTTTC
TRBV2	TRBJ2-5	.	10	.	CASRELEQYF	TGTGCCAGCAGGGAGCTGGAGCAGTACTTC
TRBV6-4	TRBJ2-5	.	15	few	CASSDSNKFTETQYF	TGTGCCAGCAGTGACTCGAATAAGTTTACGGAGACCCAGTACTTC
TRBV6-1	TRBJ2-7	.	15	.	CASSEVAASSYEQYF	TGTGCCAGCAGTGAAGTTGCGGCAAGCTCCTACGAGCAGTACTTC
TRBV7-7	TRBJ2-5	.	18	.	CASSLAPGEAAYQETQYF	TGTGCTAGCAGCTTAGCGCCCGGGGAGGCAGCCTATCAAGAGACCCAGTACTTC
TRBV30	TRBJ2-1	TRBD2	17	.	CAWILRTSGSSYNEQFF	TGTGCCTGGATCCTCCGGACTAGCGGGAGTTCCTACAATGAGCAGTTCTTC
TRBV6-6	TRBJ1-1	TRBD1	15	.	CASSSGQGLNTEAFF	TGTGCCAGCAGCTCGGGACAGGGGTTGAACACTGAAGCTTTCTTT
TRBV19	TRBJ2-1	TRBD1	14	once	CASQWGQGYNEQFF	TGTGCCAGTCAATGGGGACAGGGATACAATGAGCAGTTCTTC
TRBV13	TRBJ2-7	.	15	once	CASSSGHRSSYEQYF	TGTGCCAGCAGCTCGGGACACCGAAGCTCCTACGAGCAGTACTTC
TRBV4-1	TRBJ2-5	TRBD1	16	.	CASSQLWTGNQETQYF	TGCGCCAGCAGCCAATTATGGACAGGGAATCAAGAGACCCAGTACTTC